This section outlines one T cell receptor (beta chain) sequence together with its context. The antigen remains undetermined. Reverse transcription used around 500 ng RNA and constant-region primers for alpha and beta. Separate chain-specific third strand synthesis with multiplexing indices produced the alpha and beta libraries. TCRdb reanalysed the 5' RACE reads using MiXCR and keeps one entry per CDR3 protein. The sample has 20,000 to 30,000 distinct CDR3 sequences, 8.5% seen once. These data come from a study of HIV-infected patients and healthy controls. Broader study findings: HIV-associated CDR3 frequencies dropped significantly during therapy; CMV-associated ones, mostly rising, changed nonsignificantly.

Whole blood was used without fractionation, so all unsorted peripheral T cells were included. As controls, some ten uninfected healthy donors gave samples, and several gave two samples about three months apart. Trimming removed 1 base at V and 0 bases at J, with 10 bases between. CDR1 LNHDA and CDR2 SQIVND come from the germline V gene (reference sequence). The CDR3 length is 17 residues. The sample was blood. V usage is TRBV19 and J usage is TRBJ2-6; no reliable D call. The receptor's source is an adult in good health. CDR3 in DNA: TGTGCCAGTAGTATAGCCAGGACGAACTCTGGGGCCAACGTCCTGACTTTC. This gives the protein CASSIARTNSGANVLTF.